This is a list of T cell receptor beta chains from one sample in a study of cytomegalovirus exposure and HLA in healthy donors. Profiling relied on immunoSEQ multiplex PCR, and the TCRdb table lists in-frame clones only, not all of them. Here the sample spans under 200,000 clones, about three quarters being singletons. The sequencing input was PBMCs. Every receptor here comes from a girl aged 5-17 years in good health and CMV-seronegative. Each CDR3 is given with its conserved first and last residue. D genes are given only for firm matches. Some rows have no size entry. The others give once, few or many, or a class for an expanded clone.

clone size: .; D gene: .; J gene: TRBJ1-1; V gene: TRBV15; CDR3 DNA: TGTGCCACCAGCAGAGATCTACAGGGCCCGGGCACTGAAGCTTTCTTT; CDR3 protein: CATSRDLQGPGTEAFF
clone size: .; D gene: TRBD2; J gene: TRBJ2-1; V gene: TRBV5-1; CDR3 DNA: TGCGCCAGCAGGACCCTCCAGCGGGGGGGAAATGAGCAGTTCTTC; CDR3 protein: CASRTLQRGGNEQFF
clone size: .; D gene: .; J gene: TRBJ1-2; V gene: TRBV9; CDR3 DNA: TGTGCCAGCAGCGTAGGTGAGGGGGTTTTTGGTGGCTACACCTTC; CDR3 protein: CASSVGEGVFGGYTF
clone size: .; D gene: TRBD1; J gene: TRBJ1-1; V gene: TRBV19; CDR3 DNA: TGTGCCAGTAAGGACAGGTTGAACACTGAAGCTTTCTTT; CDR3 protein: CASKDRLNTEAFF
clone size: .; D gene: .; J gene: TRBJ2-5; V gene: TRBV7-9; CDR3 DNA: TGTGCCAGCAGCTTCCCGGGGAGCTACGAGACCCAGTACTTC; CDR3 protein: CASSFPGSYETQYF
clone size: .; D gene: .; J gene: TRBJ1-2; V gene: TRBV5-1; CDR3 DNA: TGCGCCAGCAGCTTGGGGTACAGGGCTGGCTATGGCTACACCTTC; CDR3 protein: CASSLGYRAGYGYTF
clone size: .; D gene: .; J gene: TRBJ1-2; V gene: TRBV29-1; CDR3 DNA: TGCAGCGTTGAAGATCGTTTCCCTTATGGCTACACCTTC; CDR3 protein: CSVEDRFPYGYTF
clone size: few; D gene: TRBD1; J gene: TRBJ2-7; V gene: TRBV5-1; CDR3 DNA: TGCGCCAGCTGCAGGACAGGGGGCAACGAGCAGTACTTC; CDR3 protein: CASCRTGGNEQYF
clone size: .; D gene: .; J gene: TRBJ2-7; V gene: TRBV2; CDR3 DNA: TGTGCCAGCAGTGAAATGCAGGACTACTGGCAGTACTTC; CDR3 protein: CASSEMQDYWQYF
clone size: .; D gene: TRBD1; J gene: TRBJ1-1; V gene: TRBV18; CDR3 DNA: TGTGCCAGCTCACCACGACAGGGAAGGATGGCGAACACTGAAGCTTTCTTT; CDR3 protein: CASSPRQGRMANTEAFF
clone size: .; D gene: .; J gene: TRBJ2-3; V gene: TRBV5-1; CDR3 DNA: TGCGCCAGCAGCTTCAGCAGGTCTAGCACAGATACGCAGTATTTT; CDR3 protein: CASSFSRSSTDTQYF
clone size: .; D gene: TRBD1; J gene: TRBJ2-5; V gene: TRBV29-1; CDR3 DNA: TGCAGCGTCCTCGGACAGGGGCCCTTGTACCAAGAGACCCAGTACTTC; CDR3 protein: CSVLGQGPLYQETQYF
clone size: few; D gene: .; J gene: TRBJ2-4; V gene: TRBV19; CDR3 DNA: TGTGCCAGTAGTATAGATCGGGGGAAGGACATTCAGTACTTC; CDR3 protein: CASSIDRGKDIQYF
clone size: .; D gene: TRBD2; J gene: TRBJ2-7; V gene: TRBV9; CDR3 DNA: TGTGCCAGCAGCGTCGGCGGGACTAGTCTAGAAGAGCAGTACTTC; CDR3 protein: CASSVGGTSLEEQYF
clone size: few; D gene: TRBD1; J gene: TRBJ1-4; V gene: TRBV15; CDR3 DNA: TGTGCCACCAGCAGGGACAGGACAACTAATGAAAAACTGTTTTTT; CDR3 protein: CATSRDRTTNEKLFF
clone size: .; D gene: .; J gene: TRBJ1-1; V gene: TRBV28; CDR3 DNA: TGTGCCAGCAGTTTTTCGCTACGAGAAGCTTTCTTT; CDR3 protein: CASSFSLREAFF
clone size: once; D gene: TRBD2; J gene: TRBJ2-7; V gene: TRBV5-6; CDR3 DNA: TGTGCCAGCAGCTGGACCGGGACTAGCTTTTCCTACGAGCAGTACTTC; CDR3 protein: CASSWTGTSFSYEQYF
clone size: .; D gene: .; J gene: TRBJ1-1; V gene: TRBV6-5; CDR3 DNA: TGTGCCAGCAGTCGGGACACCACCCCCACTGAAGCTTTCTTT; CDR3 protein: CASSRDTTPTEAFF
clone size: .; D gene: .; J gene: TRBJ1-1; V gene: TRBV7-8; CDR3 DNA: TGTGCCAGCAGCTCTCGTACAGGGTTTAACACTGAAGCTTTCTTT; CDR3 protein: CASSSRTGFNTEAFF
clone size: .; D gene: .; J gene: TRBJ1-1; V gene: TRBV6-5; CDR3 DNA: TGTGCCTCCCGGGTGGGGCAGGGGCGATCAGCTTTCTTT; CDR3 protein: CASRVGQGRSAFF
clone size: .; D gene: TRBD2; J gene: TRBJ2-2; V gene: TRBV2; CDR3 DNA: TGTGCCAGTGGGGCGGATAGGCGGGGGGACACCACCGGGGAGCTGTTTTTT; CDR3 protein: CASGADRRGDTTGELFF
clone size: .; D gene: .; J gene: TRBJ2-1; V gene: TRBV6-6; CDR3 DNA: TGTGCCAGCAGTTACGAGGGTCCCTACAATGAGCAGTTCTTC; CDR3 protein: CASSYEGPYNEQFF
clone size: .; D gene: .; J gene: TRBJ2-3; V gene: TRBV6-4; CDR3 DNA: TGTGCCAGCAGTGACTCGCAAAGGGGGAGTGATACGCAGTATTTT; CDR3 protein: CASSDSQRGSDTQYF
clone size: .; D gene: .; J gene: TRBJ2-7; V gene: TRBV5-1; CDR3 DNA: TGCGCCAGCAGATCGTCATCAGGGGCCTACGAGCAGTACTTC; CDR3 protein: CASRSSSGAYEQYF
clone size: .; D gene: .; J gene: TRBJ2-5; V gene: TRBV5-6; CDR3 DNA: TGTGCCAGCAGCTTGTTCGGCCAAGAGACCCAGTACTTC; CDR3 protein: CASSLFGQETQYF
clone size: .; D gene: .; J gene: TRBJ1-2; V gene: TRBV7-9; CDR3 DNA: TGTGCCAGCTATCGGGAGGGGGGCGGCTACACCTTC; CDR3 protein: CASYREGGGYTF
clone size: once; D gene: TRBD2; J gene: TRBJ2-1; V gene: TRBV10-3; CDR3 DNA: TGTGCCATCAGTGAGTCCACTTTCGGCGGGGGGAACCCTGAGCAGTTCTTC; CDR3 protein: CAISESTFGGGNPEQFF
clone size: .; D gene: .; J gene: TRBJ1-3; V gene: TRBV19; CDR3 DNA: TGTGCCAGTAGTATAAACAGCGGTACTCACTCTGGAAACACCATATATTTT; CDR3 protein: CASSINSGTHSGNTIYF
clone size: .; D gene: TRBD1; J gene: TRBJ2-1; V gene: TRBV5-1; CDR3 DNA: TGCGCCAGTTCCGGGACAGGCCTCTACAATGAGCAGTTCTTC; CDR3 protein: CASSGTGLYNEQFF
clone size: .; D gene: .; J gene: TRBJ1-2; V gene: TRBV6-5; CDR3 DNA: TGTGCCACCAAACTTGCAGGGGACTATGGCTACACCTTC; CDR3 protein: CATKLAGDYGYTF
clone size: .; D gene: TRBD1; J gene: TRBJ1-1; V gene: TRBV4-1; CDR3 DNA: TGCGCCAGCAGCCAAGTTCTTGCCAGGGGGCGAACTGAAGCTTTCTTT; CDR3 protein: CASSQVLARGRTEAFF
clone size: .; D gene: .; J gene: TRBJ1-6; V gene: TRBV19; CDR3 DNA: TGTGCCAGTAGTGCGGGGAGATCCTATAATTCACCCCTCCACTTT; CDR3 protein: CASSAGRSYNSPLHF